Presented here are 21 T cell receptor beta chains from one specimen sequenced in a study of blood T cell repertoires in COVID-19. The table came from immunoSEQ multiplex PCR; TCRdb's copy has only in-frame clones and leaves some out. The profile shows 450,000 to 600,000 clones, around 90% of them singletons. The specimen sequenced was PBMCs or T cells enriched from blood (not recorded which). The receptor source for this set is a woman younger than 35 who had recovered from COVID-19.

The chain has TRBV12-3 or TRBV12-4 and TRBJ1-5; no clear D gene. CDR3 length: 12 residues. Trimming shortened V by 1 base and J by 8 bases, and 6 bases separated the two germline ends. CDR3 bases: TGTGCCAGCAGTTTAGTCTTAGAGCCCCAGCATTTT. Amino acid sequence: CASSLVLEPQHF.

The CDR3 sequence is CASSESGTSGGDTQYF. As DNA, the CDR3 is TGTGCCAGCAGTGAGTCTGGGACTAGCGGGGGAGATACGCAGTATTTT. This rearrangement joins TRBV25-1 to TRBJ2-3; 14 nucleotides align to TRBD2. The junction had 4 bases not matched to a gene; V was cut back by 3 bases and J by 5 bases. The germline gives CDR1 MGHDK, CDR2 SYGVNS. The CDR3 is 16 amino acids.

The V call is TRBV27, the J call TRBJ1-2, with a possible D match to TRBD1 (6 bases). Germline V gene lookup returns CDR1 MNHEY and CDR2 SMNVEV (reference sequence). The CDR3 loop spans 14 amino acids. The V end was cut by 7 bases, the J end by 8 bases, with 20 bases between. CDR3 loop: CASTQAQGFGGYTF. The CDR3 region has the DNA TGTGCCAGCACCCAAGCCCAGGGGTTTGGAGGCTACACCTTC.

The chain uses TRBV5-1 and TRBJ1-2, with D hard to call. The germline gives CDR1 SGHRS, CDR2 YFSETQ. Trimming took off 2 bases at V and 7 bases at J, with 15 bases between the two ends. This CDR3 region has 14 residues. The DNA of the CDR3 is TGCGCCAGCAGCTTTTCCAGGTTCTGGGCTGGCTACACCTTC. This translates into CASSFSRFWAGYTF. The variable domain in full, with the rest retrieved from reference TRBV5-1 and TRBJ1-2, is KAGVTQTPRYLIKTRGQQVTLSCSPISGHRSVSWYQQTPGQGLQFLFEYFSETQRNKGNFPGRFSGRQFSNSRSEMNVSTLELGDSALYLCASSFSRFWAGYTFGSGTRLTVV.

This chain links TRBV28 with TRBJ2-5; D is undetermined. Germline-derived CDR1 and CDR2 are MDHEN and SYDVKM. The CDR3 is 13 amino acids. V was trimmed by 3 bases and J by 5 bases, leaving 10 bases between them. The CDR3 DNA sequence: TGTGCCAGCAGTTTCGTCGAGAGGGAGACCCAGTACTTC. This sequence encodes CASSFVERETQYF.

V is TRBV4-2 and J is TRBJ2-1; no firm D call. The CDR3 spans 15 residues. Germline CDR1 reads LGHNA; CDR2 reads YNFKEQ. Between the trimmed V and J ends, which lost 0 bases and 8 bases, there was a span of 14 bases. The CDR3 reads CASSQEYAARDEQFF. CDR3 sequence (DNA): TGTGCCAGCAGCCAAGAGTATGCGGCCCGGGATGAGCAGTTCTTC.

This clone was counted between two and nine times. This chain uses TRBV6-1 with TRBJ1-1; D uncertain. CDR1 and CDR2 from the germline V gene are MNHNS and SASEGT. V dropped 1 base and J dropped 5 bases, with 11 bases sitting between them. This CDR3 contains 14 residues. In DNA, the CDR3 is TGTGCCAGCAGTGAAGGCTTTTTGAGGACTGAAGCTTTCTTT. The encoded protein is CASSEGFLRTEAFF.

The chain combines TRBV7-9 with TRBJ1-2; possible D gene TRBD1, 5 bases. Between the trimmed V and J ends, which lost 4 bases and 6 bases, there was a span of 18 bases. The V gene's germline CDR1 is SEHNR and CDR2 FQNEAQ (reference sequence). There are 15 residues in the CDR3. CDR3 sequence: CASSSTVGQINGYTF. The CDR3 DNA reads as TGTGCCAGCAGCTCAACGGTGGGGCAAATTAATGGCTACACCTTC.

The CDR3 spells CASTQGSYEQYF. The CDR3 DNA is TGTGCCAGCACGCAGGGCTCCTACGAGCAGTACTTC. The rearrangement joins TRBV6-5 to TRBJ2-7; D possibly corresponds to TRBD1 (5 bases). The length of the CDR3 is 12 residues. Per germline, CDR1 MNHEY and CDR2 SVGAGI. Trimming removed 7 bases from V and 0 bases from J, with 7 bases in between.

This clone turned up a few times. This sequence joins TRBV19 and TRBJ1-1, with a weak D call TRBD1 (6 bases). The CDR3 loop spans 11 amino acids. CDR1 is LNHDA, CDR2 SQIVND, per germline (reference sequence). This chain's CDR3 is CVYRVDTEAFF. The CDR3 DNA is TGTGTTTACAGGGTTGACACTGAAGCTTTCTTT.

This chain connects TRBV28 to TRBJ1-6; weak D call: TRBD1 (6 bases). The germline V and J ends were trimmed by 5 bases and 4 bases, with 18 bases remaining between them. This CDR3 is 17 amino acids long. The germline V gene encodes CDR1 MDHEN and CDR2 SYDVKM. The CDR3 nucleotides read TGTGCCAGCAGTCTGGTGGTGACAGGAGATTATAATTCACCCCTCCACTTT. The encoded protein is CASSLVVTGDYNSPLHF.

This sequence joins TRBV28 and TRBJ1-2; the match to TRBD1 covers 7 bases. The J segment lost 1 base and the V segment lost 5 bases, leaving 7 bases of the junction unmatched. Germline-derived CDR1 and CDR2 are MDHEN and SYDVKM. CDR3 length equals 15 residues. This chain's CDR3 is CASSTGTEGNYGYTF. The DNA of the CDR3 is TGTGCCAGCAGTACCGGGACAGAGGGTAACTATGGCTACACCTTC.

The CDR3: CASSDSRTMGTKNIQYF. The CDR3 bases are TGTGCCAGCAGTGACTCGAGGACTATGGGAACCAAAAACATTCAGTACTTC. The rearrangement uses TRBV6-4 and TRBJ2-4, with D perhaps matching TRBD2 (6 bases). CDR1 is MRHNA, CDR2 SNTAGT, per germline. V lost 0 bases and J 2 bases, leaving 14 bases between the germline ends. The CDR3 spans 17 residues.

The chain has TRBV30 and TRBJ2-7, with D uncertain. CDR1 and CDR2 (germline): GTSNPN, SVGIG (reference sequence). Trimming removed 1 base at V and 0 bases at J, with 13 bases between. CDR3 length equals 15 residues. CDR3 nucleotide sequence: TGTGCCTGGAGTGCTAACCCCAAGCTCTCCTACGAGCAGTACTTC. Residues: CAWSANPKLSYEQYF.

CDR3 in DNA: TGTGCCAGCAGCTTAAGGGTGAGGGAGGGGACAGATACGCAGTATTTT. It translates to CASSLRVREGTDTQYF. This chain connects TRBV11-3 to TRBJ2-3; 7 bases are shared with TRBD2. Trimming cost V 2 bases and J 3 bases; bases outside gene matches: 8. This CDR3 has 16 residues. CDR1 is SGHNT, CDR2 YENEEA, per germline. Variable domain in full (rest from reference TRBV11-3 and TRBJ2-3): EAGVVQSPRYKIIEKKQPVAFWCNPISGHNTLYWYLQNLGQGPELLIRYENEEAVDDSQLPKDRFSAERLKGVDSTLKIQPAELGDSAVYLCASSLRVREGTDTQYFGPGTRLTVL.

V gene TRBV5-5 combines with J gene TRBJ2-3, with 9 bases identical to TRBD1. The junction had 7 bases not matched to a gene; V was cut back by 4 bases and J by 4 bases. Germline lookup yields CDR1 SGHKS and CDR2 YYEKEE (reference sequence). CDR3 size: 15 residues. CDR3: CASSQRDREADTQYF. CDR3 bases: TGTGCCAGCAGCCAGAGGGACAGGGAGGCAGATACGCAGTATTTT.

The rearrangement links TRBV11-2 to TRBJ2-2, with 13 bases that match TRBD2. In germline, CDR1 is SGHAT, CDR2 FQNNGV. This CDR3 comprises 19 residues. J gave up 4 bases and V 6 bases, and 14 bases lay outside the gene matches. The CDR3 DNA sequence: TGTGCCAGCAGACCTCTTAAGACTAGCGGGGGGCTGGGCACCGGGGAGCTGTTTTTT. It yields the protein CASRPLKTSGGLGTGELFF.

This chain connects TRBV28 to TRBJ2-7; 8 bases are a match to TRBD1. V was clipped by 2 bases and J by 3 bases; unmatched bases: 6. The CDR3 runs 15 residues. The germline CDR1 and CDR2 sequences are MDHEN and SYDVKM. CDR3 in amino acids: CASSLLGTGLYEQYF. The DNA of the CDR3 is TGTGCCAGCAGTTTACTAGGGACAGGCCTCTACGAGCAGTACTTC. The full variable domain, rest sourced from reference TRBV28 and TRBJ2-7, is DVKVTQSSRYLVKRTGEKVFLECVQDMDHENMFWYRQDPGLGLRLIYFSYDVKMKEKGDIPEGYSVSREKKERFSLILESASTNQTSMYLCASSLLGTGLYEQYFGPGTRLTVT.

This clone was observed a single time. The chain has TRBV7-6 and TRBJ2-7, with 9 bases aligning to TRBD2. With 1 base clipped from V and 0 bases from J, the junction kept 7 bases outside the gene matches. CDR3 length equals 17 residues. The germline V gene has CDR1 SGHVS and CDR2 FNYEAQ. The chain's CDR3 is CASSLGPSGVSSYEQYF. The CDR3 bases are TGTGCCAGCAGCTTAGGGCCTAGCGGGGTCTCCTCCTACGAGCAGTACTTC.

The V and J genes are TRBV10-3 and TRBJ1-3; the D is unclear. Germline V gene data show CDR1 as ENHRY and CDR2 as SYGVKD. The CDR3 consists of 12 residues. Trimming took 7 bases from V and 4 from J, leaving 8 bases between them. The CDR3, as DNA: TGTGCCATCATGGGAGCCGGAAACACCATATATTTT. Protein: CAIMGAGNTIYF.

The chain links TRBV11-2 to TRBJ2-4, with a possible D match to TRBD2 (5 bases). The CDR3 is 13 amino acids. From germline, CDR1 is SGHAT and CDR2 FQNNGV. The V and J ends lost 5 bases and 0 bases respectively, with 5 bases between them. CDR3 DNA sequence: TGTGCCAGCAGCCGGGGAGCCAAAAACATTCAGTACTTC. This encodes CASSRGAKNIQYF.